The 14 T cell receptor beta chains listed next were all sequenced from one sample in a study of cytomegalovirus exposure and HLA in healthy donors. PCR used 60 Vbeta primers and 13 Jbeta primers. TCRdb's table, derived via immunoSEQ multiplex PCR, lists solely in-frame clones and lacks some. The data show about 140,000 clones, 73% seen once. What was sequenced was PBMCs. The receptors derive from a woman aged 40 to 50 in good health and CMV-seronegative.

The CDR3 region is CASSSSPGASNQPQHF. CDR3 bases: TGTGCCAGCAGCTCATCCCCAGGGGCAAGCAATCAGCCCCAGCATTTT. The V gene is TRBV5-4, the J gene TRBJ1-5; D perhaps matches TRBD1 (6 bases). The V gene's germline CDR1 is SGHNT and CDR2 YYREEE (reference sequence). V lost 3 bases and J 1 base, leaving 14 bases between the germline ends. This CDR3 spans 16 amino acids.

V usage is TRBV11-2 and J usage is TRBJ1-2, with TRBD1 as a possible D gene (5 bases). Germline V lookup: CDR1 SGHAT, CDR2 FQNNGV. Trimming pared 5 bases from V and 8 bases from J, leaving 18 bases between. The CDR3 sequence is 14 residues long. For the CDR3, the DNA is TGTGCCAGCAGCCCCGGGACTTACCGTAGGGGCTACACCTTC. This encodes CASSPGTYRRGYTF. Full variable domain (rest looked up from reference TRBV11-2 and TRBJ1-2): EAGVAQSPRYKIIEKRQSVAFWCNPISGHATLYWYQQILGQGPKLLIQFQNNGVVDDSQLPKDRFSAERLKGVDSTLKIQPAKLEDSAVYLCASSPGTYRRGYTFGSGTRLTVV.

The rearrangement joins TRBV9 to TRBJ1-2; D might be TRBD1 (5 bases). Trimming pared 3 bases from V and 8 bases from J, leaving 20 bases between. The germline V gene has CDR1 SGDLS and CDR2 YYNGEE. This CDR3 is built from 15 residues. The chain's CDR3 is CASSGRQILAGGYTF. CDR3 bases: TGTGCCAGCAGCGGTAGACAGATTTTGGCGGGGGGCTACACCTTC.

The genes are TRBV9 and TRBJ2-7; D perhaps matches TRBD1 (6 bases). The CDR3 sequence is 17 residues long. Trimming pared 2 bases from V and 5 bases from J, leaving 23 bases between. Germline CDR1 is SGDLS and CDR2 is YYNGEE. CDR3 nucleotides: TGTGCCAGCAGCGTCGAATCGACCGGGACAAGTCTCGACGAGCAGTACTTC. Protein sequence: CASSVESTGTSLDEQYF.

This rearrangement joins TRBV19 to TRBJ1-5; 9 bases are a match to TRBD1. Germline values: CDR1 LNHDA, CDR2 SQIVND (reference sequence). The CDR3 totals 15 residues. J lost 6 bases, V lost 7 bases, and 10 bases had no gene match. CDR3 DNA sequence: TGTGCCAGTAAGAAGGGGACAGGGAGAGGTCAGCCCCAGCATTTT. Encoded protein: CASKKGTGRGQPQHF. Using reference TRBV19 and TRBJ1-5 for the parts outside the CDR3, the full variable domain is DGGITQSPKYLFRKEGQNVTLSCEQNLNHDAMYWYRQDPGQGLRLIYYSQIVNDFQKGDIAEGYSVSREKKESFPLTVTSAQKNPTAFYLCASKKGTGRGQPQHFGDGTRLSIL.

The chain employs TRBV6-6 and TRBJ1-1; D uncertain. CDR3 length: 13 amino acids. From germline, CDR1 is MNHNY and CDR2 SVGAGI (reference sequence). Trimming took 2 bases from V and 6 from J, leaving 10 bases between them. The CDR3 DNA reads as TGTGCCAGCAGTTACCCAAAAGACTCTGAAGCTTTCTTT. It yields the protein CASSYPKDSEAFF.

This sequence joins TRBV27 and TRBJ2-1; TRBD2 matches 10 bases. CDR3 length: 16 amino acids. CDR1 and CDR2 from the germline V gene are MNHEY and SMNVEV (reference sequence). V dropped 2 bases and J dropped 10; count of bases not matched to a gene: 11. CDR3 in DNA: TGTGCCAGCAGTTTAATACCCTACCTAGCGGGGGAAGAGCAGTTCTTC. Its protein product is CASSLIPYLAGEEQFF.

The gene calls are TRBV6-5 and TRBJ2-7; D is unclear. This CDR3 region has 13 residues. The germline CDR1 and CDR2 sequences are MNHEY and SVGAGI. V lost 2 bases to trimming and J lost 6 bases, with 11 bases between them. CDR3 amino acids: CASSYVPRGEQYV. The CDR3 DNA reads as TGTGCCAGCAGTTACGTGCCACGAGGCGAGCAGTACGTC.

This clone was seen a few times. The rearrangement uses TRBV5-1 and TRBJ2-3; a weak D match, TRBD1 (5 bases). This CDR3 is 16 amino acids long. Trimming shortened V by 0 bases and J by 0 bases, and 11 bases separated the two germline ends. Germline CDR1 SGHRS, CDR2 YFSETQ. The CDR3 nucleotides read TGCGCCAGCAGCTTGGATCAGGGTGGGAGCACAGATACGCAGTATTTT. Residues: CASSLDQGGSTDTQYF. Combining the CDR3 with reference TRBV5-1 and TRBJ2-3 gives the whole variable domain KAGVTQTPRYLIKTRGQQVTLSCSPISGHRSVSWYQQTPGQGLQFLFEYFSETQRNKGNFPGRFSGRQFSNSRSEMNVSTLELGDSALYLCASSLDQGGSTDTQYFGPGTRLTVL.

The chain carries TRBV6-1 and TRBJ1-6; no reliable D call. The V gene lost 7 bases and the J gene lost 8 bases, with 12 bases spanning the gap. CDR3 length: 13 residues. Germline CDR1 reads MNHNS; CDR2 reads SASEGT. The CDR3 DNA sequence: TGTGCCAGCACCGAGGACGGGGATTCACCCCTCCACTTT. Residues: CASTEDGDSPLHF.

The J gene is TRBJ2-1, the V gene TRBV5-4; 12 bases line up with TRBD2. V dropped 1 base and J dropped 4; count of bases not matched to a gene: 3. Germline assignment: CDR1 SGHNT and CDR2 YYREEE (reference sequence). This CDR3 region has 16 residues. The CDR3 nucleotides are TGTGCCAGCAGCTTGCGGACTAGCGGGGTTTACAATGAGCAGTTCTTC. Residues: CASSLRTSGVYNEQFF.

This sequence joins TRBV9 and TRBJ2-5, with D hard to call. This CDR3 comprises 14 residues. Germline V gene sequence: CDR1 SGDLS, CDR2 YYNGEE. V lost 2 bases, J lost 0 bases, and 8 bases lay in between. The CDR3 here is CASSVHANQETQYF. The CDR3 DNA is TGTGCCAGCAGCGTCCACGCTAACCAAGAGACCCAGTACTTC. Using reference TRBV9 and TRBJ2-5 for the parts outside the CDR3, the full variable domain is DSGVTQTPKHLITATGQRVTLRCSPRSGDLSVYWYQQSLDQGLQFLIQYYNGEERAKGNILERFSAQQFPDLHSELNLSSLELGDSALYFCASSVHANQETQYFGPGTRLLVL.

This sequence joins TRBV7-9 and TRBJ2-2; weak D call: TRBD1 (6 bases). Trimming took off 2 bases at V and 0 bases at J, with 13 bases between the two ends. From germline, CDR1 is SEHNR and CDR2 FQNEAQ (reference sequence). This CDR3 has 17 amino acids. As DNA, the CDR3 is TGTGCCAGCAGCTTACCTACCGGGACAACGAACACCGGGGAGCTGTTTTTT. Protein sequence: CASSLPTGTTNTGELFF.

This clone turned up a few times. The V call is TRBV5-6, the J call TRBJ2-2; 9 bases line up with TRBD1. The germline CDR1 and CDR2 sequences are SGHDT and YYEEEE. After removal of 4 bases from V and 5 bases from J, the junction contained 6 bases not matched to a gene. This CDR3 contains 15 residues. CDR3 sequence (DNA): TGTGCCAGCAGCCAGGGGACAGGGCGGACCGGGGAGCTGTTTTTT. Translating it yields CASSQGTGRTGELFF. The whole variable domain, filled in from reference TRBV5-6 and TRBJ2-2, reads DAGVTQSPTHLIKTRGQQVTLRCSPKSGHDTVSWYQQALGQGPQFIFQYYEEEERQRGNFPDRFSGHQFPNYSSELNVNALLLGDSALYLCASSQGTGRTGELFFGEGSRLTVL.